A single T cell receptor (beta chain) is shown here with its context. Its antigen is not known. This sample stems from a study of a mutant IDH1 vaccine in newly diagnosed glioma. Study-wide context: The therapy given earlier, which was standard therapy, consisted of radiotherapy, temozolomide, or both, and most of the patients received both.

Time point meaning: week 5, during vaccination. Vaccination used 300 ug of mutant IDH1 20-mer peptide per dose, with topical imiquimod. Some clones are missing from TCRdb's copy, which holds only in-frame ones; the method was immunoSEQ multiplex PCR. The data hold roughly 28,000 clones, with approximately 79% observed a single time. The CDR3 spans 11 residues. V gave up 7 bases and J gave up 5 bases; unmatched junction bases: 4. The germline CDR1 and CDR2 sequences are SQVTM and ANQGSEA. This receptor was obtained from a man between 35 and 55 years old with glioma. Some clones in this sample may be carry-over from other donors' samples. The input for sequencing was PBMCs, taken from a glioma patient whose treatment included an IDH1 peptide vaccine. This sequence joins TRBV29-1 and TRBJ2-7; the match to TRBD1 covers 8 bases. The CDR3 DNA reads TGCAGCGGTAACAGGGGGAACGAGCAGTACTTC. Protein product: CSGNRGNEQYF.